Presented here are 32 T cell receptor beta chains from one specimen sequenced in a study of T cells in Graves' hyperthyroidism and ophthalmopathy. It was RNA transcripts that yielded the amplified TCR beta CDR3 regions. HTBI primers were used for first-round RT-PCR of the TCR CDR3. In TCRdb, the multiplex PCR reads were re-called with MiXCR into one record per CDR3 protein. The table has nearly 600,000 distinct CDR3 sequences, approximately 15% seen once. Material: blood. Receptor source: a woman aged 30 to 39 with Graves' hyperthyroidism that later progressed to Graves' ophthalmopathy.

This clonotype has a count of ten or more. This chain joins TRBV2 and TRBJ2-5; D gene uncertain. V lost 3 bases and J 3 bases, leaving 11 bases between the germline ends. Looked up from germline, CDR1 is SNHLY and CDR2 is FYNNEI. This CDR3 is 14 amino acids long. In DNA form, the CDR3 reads TGTGCCAGCAGTGAGAACAAAAGAGAAGAGACCCAGTACTTC. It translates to CASSENKREETQYF.

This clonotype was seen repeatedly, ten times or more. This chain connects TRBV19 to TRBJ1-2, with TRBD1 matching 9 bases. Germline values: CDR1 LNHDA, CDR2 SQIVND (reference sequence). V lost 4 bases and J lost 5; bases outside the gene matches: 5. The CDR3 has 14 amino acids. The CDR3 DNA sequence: TGTGCCAGTAGTACGGGACAGGGACTTTATGGCTACACCTTC. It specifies CASSTGQGLYGYTF.

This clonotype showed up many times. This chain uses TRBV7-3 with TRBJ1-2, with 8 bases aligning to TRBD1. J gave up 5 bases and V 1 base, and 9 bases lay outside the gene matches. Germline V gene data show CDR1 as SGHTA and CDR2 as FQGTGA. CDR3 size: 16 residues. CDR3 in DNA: TGTGCCAGCAGCTTAAAGGGGACAGGTTTGCCGTATGGCTACACCTTC. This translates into CASSLKGTGLPYGYTF.

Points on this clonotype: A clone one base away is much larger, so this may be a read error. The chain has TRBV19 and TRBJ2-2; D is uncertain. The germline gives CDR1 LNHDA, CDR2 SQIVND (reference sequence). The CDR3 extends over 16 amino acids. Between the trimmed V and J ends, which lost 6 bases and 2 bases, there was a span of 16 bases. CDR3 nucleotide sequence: TGTGCCAGTAGCAAGACCGTGACTTCAAACACCGGGGAGCTGTTTTTT. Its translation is CASSKTVTSNTGELFF.

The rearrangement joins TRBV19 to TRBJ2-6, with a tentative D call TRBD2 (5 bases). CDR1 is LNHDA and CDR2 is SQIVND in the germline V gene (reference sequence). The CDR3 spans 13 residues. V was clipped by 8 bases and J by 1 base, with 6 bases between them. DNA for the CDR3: TGTGCCAGTGGGGAGTCTGGGGCCAACGTCCTGACTTTC. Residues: CASGESGANVLTF.

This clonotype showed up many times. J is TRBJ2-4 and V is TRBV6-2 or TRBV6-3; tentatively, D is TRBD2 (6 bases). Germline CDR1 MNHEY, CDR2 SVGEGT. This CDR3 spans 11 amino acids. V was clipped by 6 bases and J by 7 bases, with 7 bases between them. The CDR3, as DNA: TGTGCCAGCAGGGCGGGGAACATTCAGTACTTC. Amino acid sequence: CASRAGNIQYF.

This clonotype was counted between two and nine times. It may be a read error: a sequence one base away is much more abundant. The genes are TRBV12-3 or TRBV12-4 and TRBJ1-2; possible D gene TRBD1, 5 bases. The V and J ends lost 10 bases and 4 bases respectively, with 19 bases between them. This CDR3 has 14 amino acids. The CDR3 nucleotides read TGTGCCACTCGTATCGGGGGAATTAGCTATGGCTACACCTTC. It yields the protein CATRIGGISYGYTF.

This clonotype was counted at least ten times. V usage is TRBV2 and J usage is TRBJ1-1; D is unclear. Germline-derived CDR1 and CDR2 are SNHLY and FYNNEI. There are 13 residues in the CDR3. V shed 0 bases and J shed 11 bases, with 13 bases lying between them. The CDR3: CASSEALEWLAFF. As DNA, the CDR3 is TGTGCCAGCAGTGAAGCGTTGGAGTGGCTGGCTTTCTTT.

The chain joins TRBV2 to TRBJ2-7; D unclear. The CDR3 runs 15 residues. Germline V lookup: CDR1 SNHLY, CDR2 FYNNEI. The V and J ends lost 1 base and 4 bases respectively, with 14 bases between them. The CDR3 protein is CASSEESIRSYEQYF. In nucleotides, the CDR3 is TGTGCCAGCAGTGAAGAATCGATCAGGAGTTACGAGCAGTACTTC.

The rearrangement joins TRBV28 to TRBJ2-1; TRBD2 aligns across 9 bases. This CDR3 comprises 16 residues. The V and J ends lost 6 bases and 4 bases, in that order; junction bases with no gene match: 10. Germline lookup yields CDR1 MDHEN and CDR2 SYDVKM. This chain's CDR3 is CASRGTWTSDYNEQFF. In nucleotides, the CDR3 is TGTGCCAGCAGGGGAACCTGGACTAGCGATTACAATGAGCAGTTCTTC. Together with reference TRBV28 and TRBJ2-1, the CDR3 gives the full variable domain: DVKVTQSSRYLVKRTGEKVFLECVQDMDHENMFWYRQDPGLGLRLIYFSYDVKMKEKGDIPEGYSVSREKKERFSLILESASTNQTSMYLCASRGTWTSDYNEQFFGPGTRLTVL.

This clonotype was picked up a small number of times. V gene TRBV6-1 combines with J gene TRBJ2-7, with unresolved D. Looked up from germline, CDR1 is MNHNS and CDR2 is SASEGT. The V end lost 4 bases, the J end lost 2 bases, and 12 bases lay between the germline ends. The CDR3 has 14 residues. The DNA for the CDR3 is TGTGCCAGCAGTGGATTTGGCGGCCCCTACGAGCAGTACTTC. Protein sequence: CASSGFGGPYEQYF.

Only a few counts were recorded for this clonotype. The CDR3 reads CSVTRQGRNEQFF. The CDR3 DNA sequence: TGCAGCGTTACGCGACAGGGGAGAAATGAGCAGTTCTTC. The rearrangement links TRBV29-1 to TRBJ2-1, with 8 bases matching TRBD1. With V trimmed by 5 bases and J by 7 bases, 7 bases remained unmatched. Germline V gene lookup returns CDR1 SQVTM and CDR2 ANQGSEA. The CDR3 extends over 13 amino acids.

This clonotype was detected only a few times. The CDR3 DNA sequence: TGTGCCAGTTCGTACCTAGCGGGTTACAATGAGCAGTTCTTC. It translates to CASSYLAGYNEQFF. V usage is TRBV19 and J usage is TRBJ2-1, with 8 bases fitting TRBD2. This CDR3 region has 14 residues. CDR1 and CDR2 (germline): LNHDA, SQIVND (reference sequence). V lost 8 bases to trimming and J lost 4 bases; unmatched junction nucleotides: 7.

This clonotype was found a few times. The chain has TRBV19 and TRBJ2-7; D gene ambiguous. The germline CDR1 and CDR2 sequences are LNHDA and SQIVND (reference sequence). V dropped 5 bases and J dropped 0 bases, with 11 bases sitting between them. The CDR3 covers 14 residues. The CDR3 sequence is CASSPKGFSYEQYF. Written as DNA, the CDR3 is TGTGCCAGTAGTCCCAAGGGTTTCTCCTACGAGCAGTACTTC.

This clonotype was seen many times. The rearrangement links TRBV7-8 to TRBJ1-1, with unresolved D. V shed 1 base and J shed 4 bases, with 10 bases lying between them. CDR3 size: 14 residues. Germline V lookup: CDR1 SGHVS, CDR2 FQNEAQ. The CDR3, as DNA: TGTGCCAGCAGCTTAGATGCGAGTAGCACTGAAGCTTTCTTT. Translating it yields CASSLDASSTEAFF.

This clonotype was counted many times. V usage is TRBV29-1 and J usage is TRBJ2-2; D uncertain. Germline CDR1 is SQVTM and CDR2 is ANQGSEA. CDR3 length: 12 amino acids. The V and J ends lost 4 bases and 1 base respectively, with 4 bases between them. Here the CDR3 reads CSVAGNTGELFF. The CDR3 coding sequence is TGCAGCGTTGCCGGGAACACCGGGGAGCTGTTTTTT.

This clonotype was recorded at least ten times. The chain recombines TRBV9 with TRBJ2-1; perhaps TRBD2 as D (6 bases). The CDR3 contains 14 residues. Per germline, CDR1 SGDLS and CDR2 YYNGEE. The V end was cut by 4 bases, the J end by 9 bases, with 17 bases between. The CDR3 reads CASSPRLGITEQFF. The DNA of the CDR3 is TGTGCCAGCAGCCCCCGACTAGGTATCACTGAGCAGTTCTTC. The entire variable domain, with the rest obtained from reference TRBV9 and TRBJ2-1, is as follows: DSGVTQTPKHLITATGQRVTLRCSPRSGDLSVYWYQQSLDQGLQFLIQYYNGEERAKGNILERFSAQQFPDLHSELNLSSLELGDSALYFCASSPRLGITEQFFGPGTRLTVL.

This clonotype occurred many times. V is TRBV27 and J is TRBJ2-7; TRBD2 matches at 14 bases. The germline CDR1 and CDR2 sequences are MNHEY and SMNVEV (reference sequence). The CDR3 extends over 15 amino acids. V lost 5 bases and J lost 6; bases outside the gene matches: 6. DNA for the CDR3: TGTGCCAGCAGTGCGGGACTAGCGGGAGTTCTCGAGCAGTACTTC. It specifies CASSAGLAGVLEQYF.

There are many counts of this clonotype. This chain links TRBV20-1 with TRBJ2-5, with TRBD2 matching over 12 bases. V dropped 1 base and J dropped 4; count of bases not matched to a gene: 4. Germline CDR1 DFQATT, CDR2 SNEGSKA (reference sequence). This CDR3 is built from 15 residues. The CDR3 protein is CSARAPGLAGETQYF. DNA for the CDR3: TGCAGTGCTAGAGCTCCGGGACTAGCGGGAGAGACCCAGTACTTC.

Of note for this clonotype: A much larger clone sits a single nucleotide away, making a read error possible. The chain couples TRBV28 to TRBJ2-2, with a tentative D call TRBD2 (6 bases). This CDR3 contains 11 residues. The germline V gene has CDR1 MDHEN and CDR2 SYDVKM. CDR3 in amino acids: CATSLSGGLFF. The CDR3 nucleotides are TGTGCCACGTCTTTATCCGGGGGGCTGTTTTTT.

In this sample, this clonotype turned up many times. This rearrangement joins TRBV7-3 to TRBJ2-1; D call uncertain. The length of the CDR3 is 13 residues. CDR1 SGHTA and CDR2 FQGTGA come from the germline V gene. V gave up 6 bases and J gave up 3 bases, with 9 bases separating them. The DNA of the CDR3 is TGTGCCAGCAGACGGGCCGGCTACAATGAGCAGTTCTTC. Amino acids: CASRRAGYNEQFF.

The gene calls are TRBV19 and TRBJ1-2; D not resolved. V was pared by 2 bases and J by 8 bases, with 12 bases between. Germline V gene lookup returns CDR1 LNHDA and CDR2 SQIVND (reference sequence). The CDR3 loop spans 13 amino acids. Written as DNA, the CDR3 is TGTGCCAGTAGTATAAATCTCGGTCGGGGCTACACCTTC. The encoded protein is CASSINLGRGYTF.

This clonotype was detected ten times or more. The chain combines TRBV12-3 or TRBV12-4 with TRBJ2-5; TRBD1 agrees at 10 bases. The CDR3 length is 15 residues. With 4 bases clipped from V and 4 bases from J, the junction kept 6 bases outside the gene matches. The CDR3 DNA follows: TGTGCCAGCAGTTCTGACAGGGGGCCAGGAGAGACCCAGTACTTC. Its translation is CASSSDRGPGETQYF.

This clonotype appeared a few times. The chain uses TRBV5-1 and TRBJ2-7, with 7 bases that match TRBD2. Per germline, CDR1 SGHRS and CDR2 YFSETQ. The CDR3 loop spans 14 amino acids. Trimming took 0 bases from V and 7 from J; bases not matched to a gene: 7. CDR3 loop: CASSLAWERDEQYF. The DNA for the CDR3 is TGCGCCAGCAGCTTGGCCTGGGAGCGGGATGAGCAGTACTTC. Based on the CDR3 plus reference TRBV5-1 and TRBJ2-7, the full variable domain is KAGVTQTPRYLIKTRGQQVTLSCSPISGHRSVSWYQQTPGQGLQFLFEYFSETQRNKGNFPGRFSGRQFSNSRSEMNVSTLELGDSALYLCASSLAWERDEQYFGPGTRLTVT.

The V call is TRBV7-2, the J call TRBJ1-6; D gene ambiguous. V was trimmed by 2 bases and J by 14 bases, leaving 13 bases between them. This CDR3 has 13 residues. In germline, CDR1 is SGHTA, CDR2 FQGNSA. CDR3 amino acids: CASSLSTQVTLHF. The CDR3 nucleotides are TGTGCCAGCAGCTTAAGCACCCAGGTGACCCTCCACTTT.

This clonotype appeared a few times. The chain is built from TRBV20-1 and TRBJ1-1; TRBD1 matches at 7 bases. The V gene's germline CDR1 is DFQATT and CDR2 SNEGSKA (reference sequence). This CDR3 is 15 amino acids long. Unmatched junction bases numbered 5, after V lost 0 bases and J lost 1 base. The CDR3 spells CSARDPGTENTEAFF. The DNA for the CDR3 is TGCAGTGCTAGAGATCCCGGGACAGAGAACACTGAAGCTTTCTTT.

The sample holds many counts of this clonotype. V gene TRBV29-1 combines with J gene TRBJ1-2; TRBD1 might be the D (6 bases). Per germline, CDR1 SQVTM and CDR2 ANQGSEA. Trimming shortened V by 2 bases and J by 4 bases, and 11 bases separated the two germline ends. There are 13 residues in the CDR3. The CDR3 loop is CSVERGEGYGYTF. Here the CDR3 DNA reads TGCAGCGTTGAAAGGGGGGAGGGCTATGGCTACACCTTC.

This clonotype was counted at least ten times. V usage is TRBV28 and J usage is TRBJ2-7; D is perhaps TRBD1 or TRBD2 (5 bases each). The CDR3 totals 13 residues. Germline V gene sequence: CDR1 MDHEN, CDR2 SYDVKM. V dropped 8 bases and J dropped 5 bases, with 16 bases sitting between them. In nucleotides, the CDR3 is TGTGCCAGCGGCTACTCCGGGACGGACGAGCAGTACTTC. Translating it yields CASGYSGTDEQYF.

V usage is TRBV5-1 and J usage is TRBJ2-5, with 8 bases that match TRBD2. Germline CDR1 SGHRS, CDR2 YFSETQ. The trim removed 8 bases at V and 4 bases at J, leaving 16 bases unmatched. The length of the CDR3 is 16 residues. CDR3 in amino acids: CASALLEAGVGETQYF. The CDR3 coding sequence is TGCGCCAGTGCTCTCCTAGAAGCGGGAGTGGGAGAGACCCAGTACTTC.

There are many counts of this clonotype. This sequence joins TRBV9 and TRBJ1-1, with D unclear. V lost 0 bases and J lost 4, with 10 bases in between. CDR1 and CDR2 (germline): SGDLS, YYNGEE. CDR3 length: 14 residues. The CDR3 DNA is TGTGCCAGCAGCGTAGCGGGTGGGAGCACTGAAGCTTTCTTT. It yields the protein CASSVAGGSTEAFF.

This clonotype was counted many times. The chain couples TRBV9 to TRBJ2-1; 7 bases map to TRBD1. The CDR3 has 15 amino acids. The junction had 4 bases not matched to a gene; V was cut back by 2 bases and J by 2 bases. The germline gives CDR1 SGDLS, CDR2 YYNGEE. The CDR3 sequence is CASSVSDRAYNEQFF. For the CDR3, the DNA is TGTGCCAGCAGCGTCTCCGACAGGGCCTACAATGAGCAGTTCTTC.

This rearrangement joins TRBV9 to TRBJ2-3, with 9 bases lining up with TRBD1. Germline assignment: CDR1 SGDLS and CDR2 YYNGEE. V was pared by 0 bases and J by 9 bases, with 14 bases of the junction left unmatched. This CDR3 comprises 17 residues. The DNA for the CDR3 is TGTGCCAGCAGCGTAGCTCCCGGGACAGGGACGTTGGAGACGCAGTATTTT. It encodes CASSVAPGTGTLETQYF.